Listed here are 15 T cell receptor beta chains from one sample, sequenced in a study of blood T cells in healthy people across ages. PCR was performed a second time for roughly 7 to 12 cycles using a sample-barcoded 5' primer and a J-beta primer mix. TCRdb passed the 5' RACE reads through MiXCR, listing each CDR3 protein once. The data show about 760,000 distinct CDR3 sequences, roughly 25% seen once. These same data were also listed under a study on T cells of mothers and their children.

Sequencing was done on a sample of blood. The receptors derive from a boy between 5 and 17 years old in good health.

This clonotype appeared a few times. J is TRBJ2-5 and V is TRBV5-1, with D possibly being TRBD1 (7 bases). The J call is uncertain, as TRBJ2-1 better fits the DNA end. The CDR3 spans 17 residues. Germline V gene lookup returns CDR1 SGHRS and CDR2 YFSETQ. This CDR3 is CASSPPRGDSHGNEQFF. CDR3 nucleotide sequence: TGCGCCAGCAGCCCCCCCAGGGGGGACTCCCACGGGAATGAGCAGTTCTTC.

This clonotype was counted a few times. In DNA form, the CDR3 reads TGCAGCGTCCGTCGGGGACTCTCCTACGAGCAGTACTTC. This gives the protein CSVRRGLSYEQYF. This chain uses TRBV29-1 with TRBJ2-7; maybe TRBD2 (6 bases). CDR1 and CDR2 (germline): SQVTM, ANQGSEA. V lost 6 bases, J lost 0 bases, and 12 bases lay in between. The CDR3 spans 13 residues.

The CDR3 spells CASSIRTIQETQYF. Written as DNA, the CDR3 is TGTGCCAGCAGTATAAGGACTATCCAAGAGACCCAGTACTTC. This chain links TRBV12-3 or TRBV12-4 with TRBJ2-5, with D possibly being TRBD2 (6 bases). V dropped 5 bases and J dropped 1 base, with 11 bases sitting between them. This CDR3 spans 14 amino acids.

This clonotype was found a few times. The chain combines TRBV20-1 with TRBJ2-1; the match to TRBD2 covers 8 bases. The length of the CDR3 is 14 residues. Germline V gives CDR1 DFQATT, CDR2 SNEGSKA (reference sequence). The ends lost 5 bases at V and 0 bases at J; junction bases unmatched: 3. In nucleotides, the CDR3 is TGCAGTGCTTTTAGCGGGATCTCCTACAATGAGCAGTTCTTC. Translating it yields CSAFSGISYNEQFF.

J is TRBJ2-5 and V is TRBV27, with TRBD2 identical over 7 bases. Judging by the DNA end, TRBJ2-7 fits better; the J call may be wrong. Germline values: CDR1 MNHEY, CDR2 SMNVEV (reference sequence). The CDR3 runs to 16 residues. The DNA for the CDR3 is TGTGCCAGCAGTTATCGCGCCGGGGGGACCCCCTACGAGCAGTACTTC. Amino acid sequence: CASSYRAGGTPYEQYF.

CDR3 sequence: CASSLLSDIQYF. The CDR3, as DNA: TGTGCCAGCAGCTTGCTAAGCGACATTCAGTACTTC. The chain links TRBV5-5 to TRBJ2-4, with D unclear. V lost 1 base and J lost 8, with 7 bases in between. Per the germline V gene, CDR1 is SGHKS and CDR2 is YYEKEE (reference sequence). The CDR3 runs to 12 residues.

The V call is TRBV20-1, the J call TRBJ2-5; TRBD1 aligns across 9 bases. The DNA end is more similar to TRBJ2-7, so the J call may be wrong. This CDR3 spans 14 amino acids. Germline CDR1 reads DFQATT; CDR2 reads SNEGSKA (reference sequence). The CDR3, as DNA: TGCAGTGCTAGTGTGGGACAGGGAGGCTACGAGCAGTACTTC. Residues: CSASVGQGGYEQYF.

J is TRBJ2-1 and V is TRBV2; D might be TRBD1 (6 bases). Germline CDR1 reads SNHLY; CDR2 reads FYNNEI. Trimming pared 10 bases from V and 4 bases from J, leaving 17 bases between. CDR3 length: 14 amino acids. The CDR3 protein is CANTIGGPYNEQFF. DNA for the CDR3: TGTGCCAACACTATAGGGGGACCGTACAATGAGCAGTTCTTC.

As for this clonotype: The junction and the germline gene differ at one end; a read error may be behind it. The chain recombines TRBV7-2 with TRBJ2-7, with 12 bases lining up with TRBD2. Germline-derived CDR1 and CDR2 are SGHTA and FQGNSA. The CDR3 covers 17 residues. In DNA, the CDR3 is TGCGCCAGCAGCTTGGCAGGACTAGCGGGAAACCCCTACGAGCAGTACTTC. This sequence encodes CASSLAGLAGNPYEQYF. Combining the CDR3 with reference TRBV7-2 and TRBJ2-7 gives the whole variable domain GAGVSQSPSNKVTEKGKDVELRCDPISGHTALYWYRQSLGQGLEFLIYFQGNSAPDKSGLPSDRFSAERTGGSVSTLTIQRTQQEDSAVYLCASSLAGLAGNPYEQYFGPGTRLTVT.

The V call is TRBV20-1, the J call TRBJ2-7, with TRBD2 identical over 7 bases. The CDR3 is 14 amino acids. V shed 0 bases and J 3 bases; nucleotides not matched to a gene: 5. Germline V gives CDR1 DFQATT, CDR2 SNEGSKA (reference sequence). DNA of the CDR3: TGCAGTGCTAGAGATGAAACTAGCGTCTACGAGCAGTACTTC. Its translation: CSARDETSVYEQYF.

The chain has TRBV5-1 and TRBJ2-7; TRBD1 is a possible D gene (6 bases). The CDR3 extends over 14 amino acids. Trimming took off 0 bases at V and 6 bases at J, with 13 bases between the two ends. Per germline, CDR1 SGHRS and CDR2 YFSETQ. The CDR3 DNA follows: TGCGCCAGCAGCTTGGGGCAGGGGTCTCTCGAGCAGTACTTC. Translating gives CASSLGQGSLEQYF.

The chain employs TRBV28 and TRBJ2-5, with D maybe TRBD2 (5 bases). Per the germline V gene, CDR1 is MDHEN and CDR2 is SYDVKM. V lost 1 base and J lost 4, with 16 bases in between. The CDR3 is 16 amino acids. Written as DNA, the CDR3 is TGTGCCAGCAGTTTATTCGTGGGAGACGGAAGAGAGACCCAGTACTTC. Amino acids: CASSLFVGDGRETQYF.

The genes are TRBV3-1 and TRBJ2-7; D is ambiguous. V shed 1 base and J shed 6 bases, with 10 bases lying between them. Germline CDR1 and CDR2: LGHDT and YNNKEL (reference sequence). This CDR3 comprises 13 residues. Here the CDR3 reads CASSQGQVLEQYF. CDR3 coding DNA: TGTGCCAGCAGCCAAGGTCAGGTCCTCGAGCAGTACTTC.

This clonotype was recorded a few times. The chain is built from TRBV21-1 and TRBJ2-4; TRBD1 is the table's D call and was not checked against the DNA. TRBV21-1 is assigned pseudogene status. The CDR3 sequence is 15 residues long. In nucleotides, the CDR3 is TGTGCCAGCAGGGGAAGGGCACTAGCCAAAAACATTCAGTACTTC. Translating it yields CASRGRALAKNIQYF.

This clonotype has more than one count but fewer than ten. The chain joins TRBV4-3 to TRBJ1-3, with no clear D. The V gene lost 0 bases and the J gene lost 3 bases, with 9 bases spanning the gap. Germline CDR1 reads LGHNA; CDR2 reads YSLEER. This CDR3 comprises 15 residues. For the CDR3, the DNA is TGCGCCAGCAGCCAAGATCGACCCTTTGGAAACACCATATATTTT. Translation: CASSQDRPFGNTIYF.